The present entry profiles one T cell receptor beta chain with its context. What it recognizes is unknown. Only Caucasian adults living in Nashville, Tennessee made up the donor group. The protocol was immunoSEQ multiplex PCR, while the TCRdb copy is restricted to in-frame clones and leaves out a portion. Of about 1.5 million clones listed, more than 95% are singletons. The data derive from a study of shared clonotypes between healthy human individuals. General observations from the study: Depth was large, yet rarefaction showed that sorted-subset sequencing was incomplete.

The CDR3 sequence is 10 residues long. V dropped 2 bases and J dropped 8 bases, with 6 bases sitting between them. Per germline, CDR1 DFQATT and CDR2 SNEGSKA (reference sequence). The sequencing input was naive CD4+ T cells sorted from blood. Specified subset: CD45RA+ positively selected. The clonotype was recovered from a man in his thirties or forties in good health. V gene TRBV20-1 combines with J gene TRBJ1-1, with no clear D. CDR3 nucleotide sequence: TGCAGTGCTAGATCGTCCGAAGCTTTCTTT. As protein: CSARSSEAFF.